A selection of T cell receptor beta chains follows, all from one sample in a study of PD-L1 blockade in urothelial cancer. Measured with immunoSEQ multiplex PCR; TCRdb has only the in-frame clones, and not every one. The data contain about 30,000 clones, approximately 79% of them singletons. This specimen consisted of PBMCs, obtained around atezolizumab (anti-PD-L1) treatment. The receptors come from a man aged 50-59 years with urothelial cancer. CDR3s include the opening cysteine and the closing phenylalanine or tryptophan. Fields, in order: D gene, J gene, V gene, clone size, CDR3 protein, CDR3 DNA. A D gene is named only where the DNA matches it firmly. Size values are once, few and many counts, or a class for expanded clones, and some rows have none.

d_call: TRBD1
j_call: TRBJ1-1
v_call: TRBV13
clone_size: few
cdr3_aa: CASSRPGQKNTEAFF
cdr3_nt: TGTGCCAGCAGCCGCCCGGGACAGAAGAACACTGAAGCTTTCTTT

d_call: TRBD1
j_call: TRBJ1-1
v_call: TRBV4-1
clone_size: NA
cdr3_aa: CASTRMGQGWNTEAFF
cdr3_nt: TGCGCCAGCACCCGGATGGGACAGGGATGGAACACTGAAGCTTTCTTT

d_call: TRBD2
j_call: TRBJ2-3
v_call: TRBV4-2
clone_size: few
cdr3_aa: CASSRTSGRAGDTQYF
cdr3_nt: TGTGCCAGCAGCCGCACTAGCGGGAGGGCCGGGGATACGCAGTATTTT

d_call: TRBD2
j_call: TRBJ2-1
v_call: TRBV10-3
clone_size: NA
cdr3_aa: CAITKRAGEDEQFF
cdr3_nt: TGTGCCATCACTAAACGGGCGGGAGAAGATGAGCAGTTCTTC

d_call: TRBD2
j_call: TRBJ2-5
v_call: TRBV7-9
clone_size: NA
cdr3_aa: CASSLASGNQETQYF
cdr3_nt: TGTGCCAGCAGCCTGGCTAGCGGGAACCAAGAGACCCAGTACTTC

d_call: NA
j_call: TRBJ1-1
v_call: TRBV2
clone_size: NA
cdr3_aa: CASKTLSAEAFF
cdr3_nt: TGTGCCAGCAAGACCCTAAGCGCTGAAGCTTTCTTT

d_call: NA
j_call: TRBJ1-5
v_call: TRBV2
clone_size: NA
cdr3_aa: CASSEYLGQNQPQHF
cdr3_nt: TGTGCCAGCAGTGAATACCTTGGACAGAATCAGCCCCAGCATTTT

d_call: TRBD1
j_call: TRBJ1-4
v_call: TRBV10-2
clone_size: NA
cdr3_aa: CASRGGQASTNEKLFF
cdr3_nt: TGCGCCAGCAGAGGGGGACAGGCTTCAACTAATGAAAAACTGTTTTTT

d_call: NA
j_call: TRBJ1-6
v_call: TRBV25-1
clone_size: NA
cdr3_aa: CATGGSGSPLHF
cdr3_nt: TGTGCCACCGGGGGGTCCGGATCACCCCTCCACTTT

d_call: NA
j_call: TRBJ2-1
v_call: TRBV29-1
clone_size: NA
cdr3_aa: CSAKNPGQPRDNEQFF
cdr3_nt: TGCAGCGCCAAAAACCCCGGACAGCCTAGGGATAATGAGCAGTTCTTC

d_call: NA
j_call: TRBJ2-6
v_call: TRBV5-1
clone_size: NA
cdr3_aa: CASSLGRNSGANVLTF
cdr3_nt: TGCGCCAGCAGCCTGGGCAGGAACTCTGGGGCCAACGTCCTGACTTTC

d_call: TRBD1
j_call: TRBJ1-1
v_call: TRBV2
clone_size: NA
cdr3_aa: CASTSGQGRMNTEAFF
cdr3_nt: TGTGCCAGCACCTCGGGACAGGGTCGGATGAACACTGAAGCTTTCTTT

d_call: TRBD2
j_call: TRBJ2-5
v_call: TRBV27
clone_size: NA
cdr3_aa: CASNSLAGVRETQYF
cdr3_nt: TGTGCCAGCAACTCGCTAGCGGGAGTGCGAGAGACCCAGTACTTC